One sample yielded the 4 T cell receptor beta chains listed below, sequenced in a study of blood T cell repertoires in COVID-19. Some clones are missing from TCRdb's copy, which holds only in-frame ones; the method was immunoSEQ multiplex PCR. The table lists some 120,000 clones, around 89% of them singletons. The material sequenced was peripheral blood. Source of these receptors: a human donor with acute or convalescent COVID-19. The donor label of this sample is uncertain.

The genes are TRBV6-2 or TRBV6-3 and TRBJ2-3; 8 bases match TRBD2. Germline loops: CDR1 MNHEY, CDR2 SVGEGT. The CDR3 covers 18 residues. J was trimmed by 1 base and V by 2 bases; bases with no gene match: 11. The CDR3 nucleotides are TGTGCCAGCAGTTACCCTTCTATCGGGGGGGCCGGCACAGATACGCAGTATTTT. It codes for CASSYPSIGGAGTDTQYF.

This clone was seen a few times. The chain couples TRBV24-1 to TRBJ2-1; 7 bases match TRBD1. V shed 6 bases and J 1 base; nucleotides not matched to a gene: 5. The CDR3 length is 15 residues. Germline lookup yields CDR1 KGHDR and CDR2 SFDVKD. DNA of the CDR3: TGTGCCACCAGTAGAGAGGGACAGTCCTACAATGAGCAGTTCTTC. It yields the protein CATSREGQSYNEQFF.

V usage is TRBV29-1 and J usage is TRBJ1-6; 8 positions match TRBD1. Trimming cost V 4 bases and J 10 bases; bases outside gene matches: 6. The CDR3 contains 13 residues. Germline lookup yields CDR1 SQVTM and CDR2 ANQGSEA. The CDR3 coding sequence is TGCAGCGTTGCCGGACAGGGAGGATCACCCCTCCACTTT. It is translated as CSVAGQGGSPLHF.

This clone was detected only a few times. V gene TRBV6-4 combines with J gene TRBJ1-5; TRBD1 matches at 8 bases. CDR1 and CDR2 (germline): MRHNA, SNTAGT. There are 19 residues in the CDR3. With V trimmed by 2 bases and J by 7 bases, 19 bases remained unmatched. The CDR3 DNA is TGTGCCAGCAGTGACCGAACCCATCAATTCAGCAGGGGGCGGCAGCCCCAGCATTTT. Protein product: CASSDRTHQFSRGRQPQHF.